The 26 T cell receptor beta chains presented below share a single source sample, sequenced in a study of naive and memory T cell subsets. Both TRBC1 and TRBC2 were covered by a beta constant-region primer of two equimolar oligonucleotides. The ligated cDNA underwent four PCR rounds using SP2 and nested alpha and beta constant-region primers. Each CDR3 protein gets one entry after TCRdb re-called the UMI-ligation and nested PCR reads with MiXCR. The table shows about 120,000 distinct CDR3 sequences, with 35% to 40% occurring only once. The sample taken for sequencing was central memory CD4+ T cells from blood. All receptors come from a human donor in good health.

A few counts support this clonotype. This rearrangement joins TRBV5-1 to TRBJ2-3, with 14 bases lining up with TRBD2. There are 15 residues in the CDR3. The V segment lost 7 bases and the J segment 2 bases; nucleotides outside the gene matches: 3. Germline assignment: CDR1 SGHRS and CDR2 YFSETQ. The DNA for the CDR3 is TGCGCCAGCGGACTAGCGGGAGGTATCACAGATACGCAGTATTTT. It yields the protein CASGLAGGITDTQYF.

Only one count was recorded for this clonotype. The chain joins TRBV12-3 or TRBV12-4 to TRBJ2-1; 8 positions agree with TRBD2. Trimming removed 6 bases from V and 0 bases from J; junction bases left unmatched: 4. CDR3 length: 15 amino acids. The DNA of the CDR3 is TGTGCCAGCAGCCAAAGCGGGAGCTCCTACAATGAGCAGTTCTTC. It is translated as CASSQSGSSYNEQFF.

The chain joins TRBV7-6 to TRBJ2-2; D unresolved. This CDR3 is built from 13 residues. V was clipped by 1 base and J by 7 bases, with 7 bases between them. CDR1 is SGHVS and CDR2 is FNYEAQ in the germline V gene. The CDR3 sequence: CASSLVAHGELFF. DNA of the CDR3: TGTGCCAGCAGCTTAGTAGCTCACGGGGAGCTGTTTTTT.

The chain joins TRBV5-1 to TRBJ2-1; 12 nucleotides align to TRBD2. This CDR3 has 15 amino acids. The V segment lost 4 bases and the J segment 6 bases; nucleotides outside the gene matches: 5. Germline V gene sequence: CDR1 SGHRS, CDR2 YFSETQ. The CDR3 spells CASSDGTSGLNEQFF. The CDR3 DNA reads as TGCGCCAGCAGCGACGGGACTAGCGGGCTCAATGAGCAGTTCTTC.

The chain recombines TRBV4-1 with TRBJ2-6; D not resolved. V was clipped by 4 bases and J by 0 bases, with 16 bases between them. Germline V gives CDR1 MGHRA, CDR2 YSYEKL. The CDR3 has 18 amino acids. In nucleotides, the CDR3 is TGCGCCAGCAGCCTACATGCTAACTCAGACTCTGGGGCCAACGTCCTGACTTTC. It translates to CASSLHANSDSGANVLTF.

This chain links TRBV29-1 with TRBJ2-6; tentatively, D is TRBD2 (5 bases). Trimming took 6 bases from V and 4 from J, leaving 13 bases between them. CDR3 length: 14 residues. The germline gives CDR1 SQVTM, CDR2 ANQGSEA. CDR3 in amino acids: CSVRVGSGANVLTF. The CDR3 DNA reads TGCAGCGTGAGGGTAGGCTCCGGGGCCAACGTCCTGACTTTC.

The sample holds a few counts of this clonotype. The chain recombines TRBV10-2 with TRBJ2-1, with D possibly TRBD2 on 6 matching bases. CDR3 size: 15 residues. Germline V gene sequence: CDR1 WSHSY, CDR2 SAAADI. Trimming pared 6 bases from V and 1 base from J, leaving 13 bases between. The CDR3 nucleotides are TGCGCCAGCAGCCTGACGGCGGGGTCCTACAATGAGCAGTTCTTC. It encodes CASSLTAGSYNEQFF.

The chain links TRBV29-1 to TRBJ2-1, with D perhaps given as TRBD1 or TRBD2 (6 bases each). This CDR3 contains 11 residues. V was shortened by 4 bases and J by 9 bases, with 10 bases between the two germline ends. Germline-derived CDR1 and CDR2 are SQVTM and ANQGSEA. The CDR3 coding sequence is TGCAGCGTTGTGGGGGGCGGTGAGCAGTTCTTC. Protein: CSVVGGGEQFF.

This clonotype was picked up a small number of times. This chain connects TRBV6-5 to TRBJ2-7, with 8 bases lining up with TRBD1. The CDR3 totals 12 residues. Trimming took 8 bases from V and 6 from J; bases not matched to a gene: 6. From germline, CDR1 is MNHEY and CDR2 SVGAGI. This chain's CDR3 is CASARTGSEQYF. DNA of the CDR3: TGTGCCAGCGCCCGGACAGGGAGCGAGCAGTACTTC.

This clonotype was detected only a few times. The chain carries TRBV20-1 and TRBJ2-2; 7 bases agree with TRBD1. The germline V gene has CDR1 DFQATT and CDR2 SNEGSKA (reference sequence). Germline trimming cut 7 bases from V and 2 bases from J; bases unmatched to any gene: 4. The CDR3 totals 13 residues. For the CDR3, the DNA is TGCAGTGTCTGGGACAGCAACACCGGGGAGCTGTTTTTT. Translating it yields CSVWDSNTGELFF.

This clonotype was found a few times. This rearrangement joins TRBV29-1 to TRBJ2-1, with D unclear. This CDR3 has 9 amino acids. Between the trimmed V and J ends, which lost 5 bases and 7 bases, there was a span of 3 bases. The V gene's germline CDR1 is SQVTM and CDR2 ANQGSEA. CDR3 DNA sequence: TGCAGCGTTTCGAATGAGCAGTTCTTC. Translated: CSVSNEQFF.

The CDR3 spells CASSQDLRSPFYEQYF. For the CDR3, the DNA is TGTGCCAGCAGCCAAGATCTGAGGTCTCCATTCTACGAGCAGTACTTC. The chain employs TRBV14 and TRBJ2-7; no clear D gene. Germline V gene sequence: CDR1 SGHDN, CDR2 FVKESK. V dropped 0 bases and J dropped 3 bases, with 15 bases sitting between them. The CDR3 has 16 residues.

The chain links TRBV2 to TRBJ1-2, with a weak D call TRBD1 (6 bases). V lost 8 bases, J lost 4 bases, and 11 bases lay in between. Germline V lookup: CDR1 SNHLY, CDR2 FYNNEI. This CDR3 comprises 12 residues. The CDR3 sequence: CASSGDGYGYTF. For the CDR3, the DNA is TGTGCCAGCTCAGGGGATGGCTATGGCTACACCTTC.

This clonotype was seen only a few times. This chain connects TRBV20-1 to TRBJ1-1; 7 positions agree with TRBD1. The CDR3 sequence is 14 residues long. With V trimmed by 0 bases and J by 1 base, 2 bases remained unmatched. CDR1 is DFQATT, CDR2 SNEGSKA, per germline (reference sequence). The CDR3 is CSARDRGRNTEAFF. CDR3 in DNA: TGCAGTGCTAGAGATAGGGGGCGGAACACTGAAGCTTTCTTT.

This clonotype was seen a handful of times. This chain connects TRBV2 to TRBJ1-5, with a weak D call TRBD1 (5 bases). Germline V gene sequence: CDR1 SNHLY, CDR2 FYNNEI. This CDR3 is built from 15 residues. V was trimmed by 3 bases and J by 1 base, leaving 10 bases between them. CDR3 loop: CASSESRVSNQPQHF. CDR3 nucleotides: TGTGCCAGCAGTGAGAGCAGGGTCAGCAATCAGCCCCAGCATTTT.

This clonotype was seen ten or more times. This chain uses TRBV3-1 with TRBJ2-3; D is perhaps TRBD2 (6 bases). V dropped 4 bases and J dropped 1 base, with 9 bases sitting between them. Germline V CDR1 and CDR2: LGHDT, YNNKEL (reference sequence). This CDR3 has 14 residues. CDR3 residues: CASSLGLRTDTQYF. CDR3 DNA sequence: TGTGCCAGCAGCCTGGGACTCCGCACAGATACGCAGTATTTT.

The chain combines TRBV20-1 with TRBJ1-5, with a possible D match to TRBD1 (6 bases). The CDR3 covers 13 residues. CDR1 DFQATT and CDR2 SNEGSKA come from the germline V gene (reference sequence). The ends were cut back, 6 bases at V and 3 bases at J, with 12 bases in the middle. CDR3 residues: CSAVGGLNQPQHF. The CDR3 DNA follows: TGCAGTGCGGTCGGGGGGCTCAATCAGCCCCAGCATTTT.

This rearrangement joins TRBV20-1 to TRBJ2-1; maybe TRBD2 (5 bases). The ends were cut back, 3 bases at V and 6 bases at J, with 18 bases in the middle. Looked up from germline, CDR1 is DFQATT and CDR2 is SNEGSKA (reference sequence). The CDR3 length is 15 residues. The CDR3 sequence: CSARSNLADINEQFF. The CDR3 nucleotides are TGCAGTGCTAGGAGTAACCTAGCCGATATCAATGAGCAGTTCTTC.

The gene calls are TRBV20-1 and TRBJ1-3; TRBD1 matches 7 bases. CDR3 size: 13 residues. The V gene end was trimmed by 6 bases and the J gene end by 2 bases; junction bases not matched to a gene: 4. The germline gives CDR1 DFQATT, CDR2 SNEGSKA (reference sequence). The CDR3 coding sequence is TGCAGTGCCAGGGGGGAGACTGGAAACACCATATATTTT. It is translated as CSARGETGNTIYF.

V and J are TRBV7-2 and TRBJ2-3; 11 nucleotides match TRBD2. In germline, CDR1 is SGHTA, CDR2 FQGNSA. The CDR3 has 18 amino acids. Trimming cost V 4 bases and J 4 bases; bases outside gene matches: 13. As DNA, the CDR3 is TGTGCCAGCAGCTCCACGGGACTAGCGGAGCCTCGGGCAGATACGCAGTATTTT. Amino acid sequence: CASSSTGLAEPRADTQYF.

The J gene is TRBJ2-7, the V gene TRBV28, with D perhaps TRBD1 (5 bases). Germline loops: CDR1 MDHEN, CDR2 SYDVKM. V lost 10 bases and J lost 2, with 18 bases in between. This CDR3 region has 14 residues. Here the CDR3 reads CAITRFDSTYEQYF. The CDR3 bases are TGTGCCATCACCCGTTTTGACAGTACCTACGAGCAGTACTTC.

This clonotype was detected ten times or more. The genes are TRBV24-1 and TRBJ2-6; 7 bases align to TRBD1. The CDR3 totals 17 residues. V trimming: 4 bases; J trimming: 0 bases; junction bases outside the gene matches: 5. The V gene's germline CDR1 is KGHDR and CDR2 SFDVKD. The CDR3 nucleotides are TGTGCCACCAGTGACCAAGACAGGGCCTCTGGGGCCAACGTCCTGACTTTC. The encoded protein is CATSDQDRASGANVLTF.

V usage is TRBV27 and J usage is TRBJ1-1; unclear D gene. The CDR3 length is 15 residues. Germline lookup yields CDR1 MNHEY and CDR2 SMNVEV (reference sequence). The germline V and J ends were trimmed by 9 bases and 1 base, with 18 bases remaining between them. The CDR3 coding sequence is TGTGCCAGTTCTGGACGCACACTGGGGAACACTGAAGCTTTCTTT. This gives the protein CASSGRTLGNTEAFF.

Only a few counts were recorded for this clonotype. The gene calls are TRBV7-2 and TRBJ2-7, with 7 bases that match TRBD2. Per germline, CDR1 SGHTA and CDR2 FQGNSA. V was pared by 5 bases and J by 1 base, with 8 bases of the junction left unmatched. The CDR3 runs to 15 residues. The CDR3 DNA follows: TGTGCCAGCAGCCGTTCTAGCGGACCGTCCTACGAGCAGTACTTC. Protein sequence: CASSRSSGPSYEQYF. The full variable domain, rest sourced from reference TRBV7-2 and TRBJ2-7, is GAGVSQSPSNKVTEKGKDVELRCDPISGHTALYWYRQSLGQGLEFLIYFQGNSAPDKSGLPSDRFSAERTGGSVSTLTIQRTQQEDSAVYLCASSRSSGPSYEQYFGPGTRLTVT.

This clonotype has a count of ten or more. An end of the junction does not agree with germline; a read error may underlie this. The rearrangement links TRBV20-1 to TRBJ2-1; the match to TRBD2 covers 10 bases. The germline gives CDR1 DFQATT, CDR2 SNEGSKA (reference sequence). The CDR3 is 14 amino acids. The CDR3 coding sequence is TGCAGTGCATCTAGCGGGAGATCCTCCAATGAGCAGTTCTTC. It specifies CSASSGRSSNEQFF.

This clonotype was seen a few times. This rearrangement joins TRBV7-3 to TRBJ2-1, with 10 bases aligning to TRBD2. There are 16 residues in the CDR3. Germline V lookup: CDR1 SGHTA, CDR2 FQGTGA. V lost 0 bases and J lost 4; bases outside the gene matches: 3. CDR3 sequence reads: CASSLTPSGGYNEQFF. The CDR3 DNA follows: TGTGCCAGCAGCTTAACGCCTAGCGGGGGTTACAATGAGCAGTTCTTC.